These T cell receptor beta chains were read from a single sample in a study of lymphopenia after photon versus proton radiotherapy. The data were produced by immunoSEQ multiplex PCR, yet TCRdb's version contains in-frame clones alone and is incomplete. The sample has 55,000 to 70,000 clones, roughly 92% seen once. The source was peripheral blood, collected from a patient treated with photon-based radiotherapy. All receptors derive from a woman in her thirties or forties with cholangiocarcinoma. The CDR3 runs from the conserved cysteine through the conserved F or W. Each record gives: J gene, D gene, clone size, V gene, CDR3 protein, CDR3 DNA. The D gene is left open where the match is weak. The size entry is marked missing in some rows and otherwise reads once, few, many or a size class.

j_gene: TRBJ2-7
d_gene: NA
abundance: NA
v_gene: TRBV30
CDR3aa: CAWGGASYEQYF
CDR3nt: TGTGCCTGGGGTGGGGCCTCCTACGAGCAGTACTTC

j_gene: TRBJ1-3
d_gene: NA
abundance: NA
v_gene: TRBV14
CDR3aa: CASSPKEGNTIYF
CDR3nt: TGTGCCAGCAGCCCTAAGGAGGGAAACACCATATATTTT

j_gene: TRBJ1-3
d_gene: NA
abundance: NA
v_gene: TRBV6-5
CDR3aa: CASSSPTRPGNTIYF
CDR3nt: TGTGCCAGCAGTTCCCCCACACGTCCTGGAAACACCATATATTTT

j_gene: TRBJ2-1
d_gene: TRBD2
abundance: once
v_gene: TRBV5-1
CDR3aa: CASSWQGVAGNEQFF
CDR3nt: TGCGCCAGCTCTTGGCAGGGAGTAGCGGGGAATGAGCAGTTCTTC

j_gene: TRBJ2-4
d_gene: NA
abundance: once
v_gene: TRBV28
CDR3aa: CASSLTENIQYF
CDR3nt: TGTGCCAGCAGTCTAACCGAAAACATTCAGTACTTC

j_gene: TRBJ1-5
d_gene: NA
abundance: NA
v_gene: TRBV27
CDR3aa: CASSLLGEGQPQHF
CDR3nt: TGTGCCAGCAGTTTATTAGGTGAGGGTCAGCCCCAGCATTTT

j_gene: TRBJ2-1
d_gene: NA
abundance: once
v_gene: TRBV30
CDR3aa: CAWSSGLGYEQFF
CDR3nt: TGTGCCTGGAGTTCGGGGCTAGGGTATGAGCAGTTCTTC

j_gene: TRBJ2-3
d_gene: TRBD2
abundance: NA
v_gene: TRBV11-1
CDR3aa: CASSPRGTSGPRGDTQYF
CDR3nt: TGTGCCAGCAGCCCCCGGGGGACTAGCGGGCCCCGGGGGGATACGCAGTATTTT

j_gene: TRBJ2-7
d_gene: NA
abundance: NA
v_gene: TRBV29-1
CDR3aa: CSVASGQPYEQYF
CDR3nt: TGCAGCGTTGCTTCGGGACAACCCTACGAGCAGTACTTC

j_gene: TRBJ2-6
d_gene: NA
abundance: NA
v_gene: TRBV5-1
CDR3aa: CASSLYSGANVLTF
CDR3nt: TGCGCCAGCAGCTTGTACTCTGGGGCCAACGTCCTGACTTTC

j_gene: TRBJ1-2
d_gene: NA
abundance: NA
v_gene: TRBV5-4
CDR3aa: CASSPRQEESGYTF
CDR3nt: TGTGCCAGCAGCCCACGACAGGAGGAGAGCGGCTACACCTTC

j_gene: TRBJ2-7
d_gene: NA
abundance: NA
v_gene: TRBV4-3
CDR3aa: CASSQGIWDEQYF
CDR3nt: TGCGCCAGCAGCCAAGGAATCTGGGACGAGCAGTACTTC

j_gene: TRBJ1-1
d_gene: NA
abundance: NA
v_gene: TRBV7-3
CDR3aa: CASSSRGKAEAFF
CDR3nt: TGTGCCAGCAGCTCCCGAGGGAAGGCTGAAGCTTTCTTT

j_gene: TRBJ2-5
d_gene: TRBD2
abundance: NA
v_gene: TRBV27
CDR3aa: CASRGTSGGALLGETQYF
CDR3nt: TGTGCCAGCAGAGGTACTAGCGGGGGGGCCTTACTTGGGGAGACCCAGTACTTC

j_gene: TRBJ1-2
d_gene: NA
abundance: NA
v_gene: TRBV6-5
CDR3aa: CATSKGDSYGYTF
CDR3nt: TGTGCCACCTCCAAAGGTGACAGCTATGGCTACACCTTC

j_gene: TRBJ2-1
d_gene: NA
abundance: NA
v_gene: TRBV27
CDR3aa: CASSYYLDEQFF
CDR3nt: TGTGCCAGCAGTTATTATTTAGATGAGCAGTTCTTC

j_gene: TRBJ2-3
d_gene: NA
abundance: NA
v_gene: TRBV27
CDR3aa: CASSLEGRGTDTQYF
CDR3nt: TGTGCCAGCAGTCTAGAGGGGCGCGGGACAGATACGCAGTATTTT

j_gene: TRBJ1-4
d_gene: TRBD1
abundance: NA
v_gene: TRBV30
CDR3aa: CAWRGGYNEKLFF
CDR3nt: TGTGCCTGGAGAGGGGGCTACAATGAAAAACTGTTTTTT

j_gene: TRBJ1-4
d_gene: TRBD1
abundance: NA
v_gene: TRBV7-8
CDR3aa: CASSSTGTENEKLFF
CDR3nt: TGTGCCAGCAGCTCTACCGGGACAGAAAATGAAAAACTGTTTTTT

j_gene: TRBJ2-6
d_gene: NA
abundance: NA
v_gene: TRBV9
CDR3aa: CASSVVGEKISGANVLTF
CDR3nt: TGTGCCAGCAGCGTAGTGGGGGAAAAAATATCTGGGGCCAACGTCCTGACTTTC

j_gene: TRBJ1-5
d_gene: TRBD1
abundance: NA
v_gene: TRBV4-3
CDR3aa: CASSQGQGSQPQHF
CDR3nt: TGCGCCAGCAGCCAAGGACAGGGGAGTCAGCCCCAGCATTTT

j_gene: TRBJ1-5
d_gene: TRBD1
abundance: NA
v_gene: TRBV7-2
CDR3aa: CASSLSTGVNQPQHF
CDR3nt: TGTGCCAGCAGCTTATCGACAGGGGTCAATCAGCCCCAGCATTTT

j_gene: TRBJ1-4
d_gene: NA
abundance: NA
v_gene: TRBV10-1
CDR3aa: CASSAGNGEKLFF
CDR3nt: TGCGCCAGCAGTGCGGGGAATGGAGAAAAACTGTTTTTT

j_gene: TRBJ2-1
d_gene: TRBD2
abundance: NA
v_gene: TRBV4-2
CDR3aa: CASRTREESGNEQFF
CDR3nt: TGTGCCAGCAGAACACGGGAGGAATCTGGGAATGAGCAGTTCTTC

j_gene: TRBJ2-1
d_gene: NA
abundance: once
v_gene: TRBV27
CDR3aa: CASSGAAYNEQFF
CDR3nt: TGTGCCAGCAGTGGGGCAGCTTACAATGAGCAGTTCTTC

j_gene: TRBJ2-1
d_gene: NA
abundance: few
v_gene: TRBV6-1
CDR3aa: CASSEAYNWYNEQFF
CDR3nt: TGTGCCAGCAGTGAAGCTTATAATTGGTACAATGAGCAGTTCTTC

j_gene: TRBJ2-5
d_gene: NA
abundance: NA
v_gene: TRBV30
CDR3aa: CAWTALMRQGTQYF
CDR3nt: TGTGCCTGGACTGCACTAATGCGGCAGGGGACCCAGTACTTC

j_gene: TRBJ2-1
d_gene: NA
abundance: NA
v_gene: TRBV18
CDR3aa: CASSPRDAYNEQFF
CDR3nt: TGTGCCAGCTCACCACGGGATGCCTACAATGAGCAGTTCTTC

j_gene: TRBJ2-2
d_gene: TRBD2
abundance: NA
v_gene: TRBV7-9
CDR3aa: CASSFGGLASNTGELFF
CDR3nt: TGTGCCAGCAGCTTCGGGGGACTAGCGAGCAACACCGGGGAGCTGTTTTTT

j_gene: TRBJ2-7
d_gene: TRBD2
abundance: NA
v_gene: TRBV7-9
CDR3aa: CASSRNLAGSTYEQYF
CDR3nt: TGTGCCAGCAGCCGAAACTTAGCGGGCTCAACCTACGAGCAGTACTTC

j_gene: TRBJ2-7
d_gene: TRBD2
abundance: NA
v_gene: TRBV28
CDR3aa: CATSGLAGEGEQYF
CDR3nt: TGTGCCACTTCGGGACTAGCGGGAGAGGGCGAGCAGTACTTC

j_gene: TRBJ2-2
d_gene: NA
abundance: NA
v_gene: TRBV9
CDR3aa: CASSVGQPRTGELFF
CDR3nt: TGTGCCAGCAGCGTAGGCCAGCCACGTACCGGGGAGCTGTTTTTT

j_gene: TRBJ2-7
d_gene: NA
abundance: NA
v_gene: TRBV27
CDR3aa: CASSLFLGQSYEQYF
CDR3nt: TGTGCCAGCAGTTTATTTCTCGGGCAGTCCTACGAGCAGTACTTC

j_gene: TRBJ2-1
d_gene: NA
abundance: NA
v_gene: TRBV5-1
CDR3aa: CASSLASAPYNEQFF
CDR3nt: TGCGCCAGCAGCTTGGCCAGCGCACCCTACAATGAGCAGTTCTTC

j_gene: TRBJ2-2
d_gene: TRBD2
abundance: NA
v_gene: TRBV30
CDR3aa: CAAGTSRLGELFF
CDR3nt: TGTGCCGCGGGGACTAGCAGGTTGGGGGAGCTGTTTTTT

j_gene: TRBJ2-1
d_gene: NA
abundance: NA
v_gene: TRBV11-2
CDR3aa: CASSPLSGGRGEQFF
CDR3nt: TGTGCCAGCAGCCCTCTCTCGGGGGGCCGGGGTGAGCAGTTCTTC

j_gene: TRBJ2-2
d_gene: NA
abundance: NA
v_gene: TRBV6-6
CDR3aa: CASSYSIRLNTGELFF
CDR3nt: TGTGCCAGCAGTTACTCAATCCGATTGAACACCGGGGAGCTGTTTTTT

j_gene: TRBJ1-4
d_gene: NA
abundance: NA
v_gene: TRBV7-2
CDR3aa: CASSLKGREKLFF
CDR3nt: TGTGCCAGCAGCTTAAAGGGGCGAGAAAAACTGTTTTTT

j_gene: TRBJ1-5
d_gene: TRBD1
abundance: NA
v_gene: TRBV27
CDR3aa: CASSPRGTDNQPQHF
CDR3nt: TGTGCCAGCAGTCCGCGGGGGACAGATAATCAGCCCCAGCATTTT

j_gene: TRBJ2-3
d_gene: NA
abundance: once
v_gene: TRBV27
CDR3aa: CASGHLAGDTQYF
CDR3nt: TGTGCCAGCGGACACTTGGCGGGAGATACGCAGTATTTT

j_gene: TRBJ1-1
d_gene: NA
abundance: NA
v_gene: TRBV5-1
CDR3aa: CASTIGGNLNTEAFF
CDR3nt: TGCGCCAGCACTATAGGGGGGAATTTAAACACTGAAGCTTTCTTT

j_gene: TRBJ1-5
d_gene: NA
abundance: NA
v_gene: TRBV18
CDR3aa: CASSPGLPRSNQPQHF
CDR3nt: TGTGCCAGCTCACCCGGGCTGCCCCGTAGCAATCAGCCCCAGCATTTT

j_gene: TRBJ2-1
d_gene: TRBD2
abundance: NA
v_gene: TRBV7-9
CDR3aa: CASSLEGLAGASYNEQFF
CDR3nt: TGTGCCAGCAGCTTGGAGGGACTAGCGGGGGCCTCCTACAATGAGCAGTTCTTC

j_gene: TRBJ1-1
d_gene: NA
abundance: NA
v_gene: TRBV2
CDR3aa: CASTLGGTEAFF
CDR3nt: TGTGCCAGCACCCTGGGGGGCACTGAAGCTTTCTTT

j_gene: TRBJ1-1
d_gene: NA
abundance: NA
v_gene: TRBV7-9
CDR3aa: CASSPRQSTEAFF
CDR3nt: TGTGCCAGCAGCCCCCGGCAGTCCACTGAAGCTTTCTTT

j_gene: TRBJ2-5
d_gene: NA
abundance: NA
v_gene: TRBV7-9
CDR3aa: CASSFTGFGETQYF
CDR3nt: TGTGCCAGCAGCTTTACAGGGTTCGGAGAGACCCAGTACTTC

j_gene: TRBJ2-2
d_gene: TRBD1
abundance: NA
v_gene: TRBV7-3
CDR3aa: CASSSQGESTGELFF
CDR3nt: TGTGCCAGCAGCTCACAGGGGGAGAGCACCGGGGAGCTGTTTTTT

j_gene: TRBJ2-5
d_gene: NA
abundance: NA
v_gene: TRBV6-5
CDR3aa: CASSTDLRIQETQYF
CDR3nt: TGTGCCAGCAGTACGGACCTAAGAATCCAAGAGACCCAGTACTTC

j_gene: TRBJ1-1
d_gene: NA
abundance: NA
v_gene: TRBV6-1
CDR3aa: CASSESRSIEAFF
CDR3nt: TGTGCCAGCAGTGAATCCAGGAGCATTGAAGCTTTCTTT

j_gene: TRBJ1-5
d_gene: TRBD1
abundance: NA
v_gene: TRBV28
CDR3aa: CASSLQGAAQPQHF
CDR3nt: TGTGCCAGCAGTCTTCAGGGGGCTGCGCAGCCCCAGCATTTT

j_gene: TRBJ1-1
d_gene: NA
abundance: few
v_gene: TRBV2
CDR3aa: CASSEDLGTEAFF
CDR3nt: TGTGCCAGCAGTGAAGATTTGGGGACTGAAGCTTTCTTT

j_gene: TRBJ2-7
d_gene: TRBD1
abundance: NA
v_gene: TRBV18
CDR3aa: CASSPGTGSYEQYF
CDR3nt: TGTGCCAGCTCACCAGGGACAGGGAGCTACGAGCAGTACTTC

j_gene: TRBJ2-7
d_gene: NA
abundance: NA
v_gene: TRBV7-9
CDR3aa: CASSLQDGAYEQYF
CDR3nt: TGTGCCAGCAGCTTACAGGACGGGGCCTACGAGCAGTACTTC

j_gene: TRBJ1-4
d_gene: NA
abundance: NA
v_gene: TRBV18
CDR3aa: CASSPEGRYNEKLFF
CDR3nt: TGTGCCAGCTCACCAGAAGGGCGGTATAATGAAAAACTGTTTTTT

j_gene: TRBJ2-7
d_gene: NA
abundance: NA
v_gene: TRBV27
CDR3aa: CASSLGSKGEQYF
CDR3nt: TGTGCCAGCAGTTTGGGATCCAAGGGCGAGCAGTACTTC